Listed here are 27 T cell receptor beta chains from one sample, sequenced in a study of CXCR3-negative and CXCR3-positive naive CD8 T cells. The authors made the TRB cDNA libraries by 5' RACE using UMI labels. TCRdb re-called the 5' RACE reads and shows each CDR3 protein once, DNA omitted. This table holds tens of thousands of distinct CDR3 sequences. Sequences were obtained from naive CXCR3- CD8+ T cells from blood. Subset in this sample: CD45RO-CCR7+CD27+CD95- naive CD8+ T cells lacking CXCR3 (TNR3-). These receptors were obtained from a human donor in good health. Some clones in this sample may be carry-over from other donors' samples.

V and J are TRBV28 and TRBJ2-2; the TRBD2 assignment by TCRdb is unverifiable without DNA. Germline V lookup: CDR1 MDHEN, CDR2 SYDVKM. This CDR3 region has 16 residues. The CDR3 spells CASSFGLAGGIGELFF.

The chain has TRBV4-3 and TRBJ1-1; TCRdb gives TRBD1 as the D gene, but with no DNA this cannot be confirmed. Germline CDR1 and CDR2: LGHNA and YSLEER. The CDR3 has 15 amino acids. The CDR3 loop reads CASSPLGQYNTEAFF.

The rearrangement links TRBV4-1 to TRBJ1-1; TCRdb reports TRBD1, a call that lacks DNA to check it against. This CDR3 spans 13 amino acids. Germline CDR1 is MGHRA and CDR2 is YSYEKL. The CDR3 loop reads CASSQTASTEAFF.

V usage is TRBV19 and J usage is TRBJ1-1; the TCRdb D gene call, TRBD1, has no DNA to confirm it. In germline, CDR1 is LNHDA, CDR2 SQIVND (reference sequence). The CDR3 loop spans 13 amino acids. CDR3 region: CASSIQGATEAFF.

V usage is TRBV20-1 and J usage is TRBJ2-7; the D call of TRBD2 rests on TCRdb alone, since no DNA is present to check it. The germline CDR1 and CDR2 sequences are DFQATT and SNEGSKA (reference sequence). This CDR3 is 15 amino acids long. The CDR3 protein is CSARGLAGVSYEQYF.

This chain links TRBV12-3 or TRBV12-4 with TRBJ2-3. The CDR3 runs to 14 residues. This CDR3 is CASSSLGMTDTQYF.

The V and J genes are TRBV15 and TRBJ2-1; the D call from TCRdb, TRBD1, cannot be confirmed without DNA. CDR3 length equals 14 residues. The V gene's germline CDR1 is LNHNV and CDR2 YYDKDF (reference sequence). CDR3 protein: CATTDRGGWNEQFF.

The gene calls are TRBV6-6 and TRBJ2-1; TCRdb indicates TRBD1, and absent DNA this call remains unverified. Germline lookup yields CDR1 MNHNY and CDR2 SVGAGI (reference sequence). There are 15 residues in the CDR3. The CDR3: CASSYAIEQGSEQFF.

This chain uses TRBV6-5 with TRBJ2-2; the D gene TCRdb calls, TRBD2, cannot be checked with no DNA. Germline CDR1 MNHEY, CDR2 SVGAGI. This CDR3 comprises 17 residues. The CDR3 loop reads CACSPGLAGTNTGELFF.

The chain employs TRBV4-3 and TRBJ2-7. CDR1 is LGHNA, CDR2 YSLEER, per germline. This CDR3 region has 16 residues. CDR3 residues: CASSQVENFSPNEQYF.

CDR3 sequence reads: CASSLTGPYEQYF. The chain employs TRBV27 and TRBJ2-7. CDR3 length equals 13 residues. CDR1 MNHEY and CDR2 SMNVEV come from the germline V gene (reference sequence).

The genes are TRBV5-1 and TRBJ1-3; lacking DNA, the TRBD1 call made by TCRdb goes unchecked. From germline, CDR1 is SGHRS and CDR2 YFSETQ. This CDR3 is built from 17 residues. CDR3 sequence reads: CASSSGGTETIGNTIYF. Complete variable domain (other parts from reference TRBV5-1 and TRBJ1-3): KAGVTQTPRYLIKTRGQQVTLSCSPISGHRSVSWYQQTPGQGLQFLFEYFSETQRNKGNFPGRFSGRQFSNSRSEMNVSTLELGDSALYLCASSSGGTETIGNTIYFGEGSWLTVV.

The CDR3 sequence is CASSLGQGGTYEQYF. This rearrangement joins TRBV5-5 to TRBJ2-7; the D gene TCRdb calls, TRBD1, cannot be checked with no DNA. Germline CDR1 is SGHKS and CDR2 is YYEKEE (reference sequence). The CDR3 is 15 amino acids.

This chain uses TRBV7-9 with TRBJ2-7. The CDR3 covers 12 residues. The V gene's germline CDR1 is SEHNR and CDR2 FQNEAQ (reference sequence). CDR3 loop: CASSLYDYEQYF.

This clonotype is medium-sized by frequency. The J gene is TRBJ1-1, the V gene TRBV18; TCRdb outputs TRBD1, but without DNA this stays unchecked. Germline loops: CDR1 KGHSH, CDR2 LQKENI. There are 17 residues in the CDR3. The CDR3 region is CASSPVIGGDLNTEAFF.

V usage is TRBV15 and J usage is TRBJ2-3; TCRdb gives TRBD2 as the D gene, but with no DNA this cannot be confirmed. CDR1 and CDR2 from the germline V gene are LNHNV and YYDKDF (reference sequence). This CDR3 comprises 16 residues. CDR3: CATSSGTSELTDTQYF.

The rearrangement joins TRBV28 to TRBJ2-7; TCRdb reports TRBD2, a call that lacks DNA to check it against. Germline CDR1 is MDHEN and CDR2 is SYDVKM. The CDR3 length is 16 residues. CDR3: CASSPRGDLLSYEQYF.

This chain links TRBV11-1 with TRBJ2-3; checking the TCRdb D call of TRBD2 is not possible without DNA. Looked up from germline, CDR1 is SGHAT and CDR2 is FQDESV (reference sequence). The CDR3 sequence is 15 residues long. CDR3 residues: CASSLTWDSADTQYF.

The rearrangement links TRBV29-1 to TRBJ2-2. The CDR3 extends over 14 amino acids. Germline assignment: CDR1 SQVTM and CDR2 ANQGSEA. This chain's CDR3 is CSVEYGANTGELFF.

This rearrangement joins TRBV4-1 to TRBJ2-1; TCRdb names TRBD2, which stays unverified in the absence of DNA. Germline loops: CDR1 MGHRA, CDR2 YSYEKL. The length of the CDR3 is 13 residues. Here the CDR3 reads CASSQEIPLQLFF.

This chain uses TRBV29-1 with TRBJ1-1; the TCRdb D gene call, TRBD1, has no DNA to confirm it. Germline V gives CDR1 SQVTM, CDR2 ANQGSEA. The CDR3 consists of 14 residues. The CDR3 is CSVGTGWADTEAFF.

V gene TRBV6-5 combines with J gene TRBJ2-5; TCRdb names TRBD2, which stays unverified in the absence of DNA. This CDR3 has 16 amino acids. Germline CDR1 reads MNHEY; CDR2 reads SVGAGI. The CDR3 is CASSLVAGENQETQYF.

This chain uses TRBV29-1 with TRBJ1-4. The CDR3 covers 14 residues. CDR1 is SQVTM and CDR2 is ANQGSEA in the germline V gene. This CDR3 is CSAQTGEGNEKLFF.

The CDR3 here is CASGPRTEAFF. The gene calls are TRBV27 and TRBJ1-1. CDR3 size: 11 residues. The V gene's germline CDR1 is MNHEY and CDR2 SMNVEV (reference sequence).

CDR3 sequence reads: CSAAGTRTDTEAFF. The J gene is TRBJ1-1, the V gene TRBV29-1. Germline V gives CDR1 SQVTM, CDR2 ANQGSEA. The CDR3 is 14 residues long.

The J gene is TRBJ2-5, the V gene TRBV29-1; the D gene TCRdb calls, TRBD2, cannot be checked with no DNA. This CDR3 is built from 18 residues. CDR1 is SQVTM, CDR2 ANQGSEA, per germline. CDR3 region: CSVEPSEGEGLPGETQYF.

The chain has TRBV28 and TRBJ2-3; with no DNA, the TCRdb D assignment of TRBD2 cannot be verified. Germline loops: CDR1 MDHEN, CDR2 SYDVKM. The CDR3 extends over 15 amino acids. The CDR3 reads CASSLELAGRDTQYF.